This T cell receptor (beta chain) was recorded in a study of spatial heterogeneity in lung cancer. Study-wide results and caveats: Counts of expanded alpha and beta TCRs within tumors tracked the tumor nonsynonymous mutation count.

Per the germline V gene, CDR1 is ENHRY and CDR2 is SYGVKD. This CDR3 has 17 amino acids. V was clipped by 0 bases and J by 7 bases; unmatched bases: 11. Time point of the sample: sample taken at primary tumor resection. Comments on this clonotype: Its antigen remains unknown.

TCRdb reanalysed the 5' RACE reads using MiXCR and keeps one entry per CDR3 protein. In the table there are 7,500 to 10,000 distinct CDR3 sequences, roughly a tenth of which are singletons. The specimen comprised lung tumor tissue, sampled at surgery. The chain is built from TRBV10-3 and TRBJ2-1; TRBD2 aligns across 8 bases. The receptor was derived from a male donor with early-stage non-small cell lung cancer. The CDR3, as DNA: TGTGCCATCAGTGAGTCAGAAAGTGTTAGCGGGGTGAATGAGCAGTTCTTC. Its translation is CAISESESVSGVNEQFF.